This T cell receptor beta chain originates from a study of regulatory T cells in long-lasting Graves disease. This CDR3 is built from 15 residues. Unmatched junction bases numbered 9, after V lost 4 bases and J lost 6 bases. Looked up from germline, CDR1 is MNHEY and CDR2 is SVGEGT. To make TCR beta libraries, researchers used iRepertoire HTBI primers and Arm-PCR of CDR3 regions. As handled by the study authors: Samples revealed 50 to 75 TRBV and approximately 15 TRBJ segments. TCRdb re-called the multiplex PCR reads through MiXCR, storing one row per CDR3 protein. It is TCRdb's table, rather than the study itself, that gives the V and J calls and clone size. In the table there are approximately 490,000 distinct CDR3 sequences, roughly 16% of which are singletons. Time point denoted: newly diagnosed GD, antithyroid drugs for less than 3 months. There was RNA extracted from PBMCs, and the TCR library was made from it. EDTA tubes were used for drawing roughly 9 milliliters of peripheral blood.

These data were also filed under a second study, of T cells in Graves' hyperthyroidism and ophthalmopathy. That paper notes: In simple terms, a model built on 13 V-J features told ophthalmopathy apart from stable hyperthyroidism.

The sample here was peripheral blood mononuclear cells (PBMCs), taken at new diagnosis, from a patient treated with antithyroid drugs. The source of this sequence is a man aged 40-50 years with Graves disease. V and J are TRBV6-2 or TRBV6-3 and TRBJ2-3; TRBD2 matches at 8 bases. The CDR3 sequence is CASSSPAGVNDTQYF. CDR3 sequence (DNA): TGTGCCAGCAGTTCCCCAGCGGGGGTAAACGATACGCAGTATTTT.